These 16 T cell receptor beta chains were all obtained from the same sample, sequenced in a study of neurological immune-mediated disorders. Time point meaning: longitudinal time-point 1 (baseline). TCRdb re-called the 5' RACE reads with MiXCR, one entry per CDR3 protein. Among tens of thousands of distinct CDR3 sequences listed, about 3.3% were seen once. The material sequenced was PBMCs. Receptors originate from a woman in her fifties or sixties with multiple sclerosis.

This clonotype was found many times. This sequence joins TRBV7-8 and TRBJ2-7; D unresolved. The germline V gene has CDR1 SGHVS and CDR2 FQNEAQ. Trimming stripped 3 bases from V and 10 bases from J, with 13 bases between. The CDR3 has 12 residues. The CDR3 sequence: CASSFGLDSQYF. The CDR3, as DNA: TGTGCCAGCAGCTTTGGTCTTGATTCCCAGTACTTC.

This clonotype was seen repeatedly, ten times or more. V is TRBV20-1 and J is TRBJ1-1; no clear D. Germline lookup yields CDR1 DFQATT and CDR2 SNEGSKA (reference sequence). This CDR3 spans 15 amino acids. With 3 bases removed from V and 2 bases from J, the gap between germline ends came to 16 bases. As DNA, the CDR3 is TGCAGTGCTAGTGATCCGTCAGGCCCCAACACTGAAGCTTTCTTT. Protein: CSASDPSGPNTEAFF.

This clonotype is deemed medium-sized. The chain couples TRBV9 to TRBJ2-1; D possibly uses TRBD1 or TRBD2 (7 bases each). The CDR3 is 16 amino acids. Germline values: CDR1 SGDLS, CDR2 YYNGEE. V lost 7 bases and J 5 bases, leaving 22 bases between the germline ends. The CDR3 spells CASSRGGPPPNNEQFF. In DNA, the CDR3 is TGTGCCAGCTCCAGGGGGGGCCCACCCCCTAACAATGAGCAGTTCTTC.

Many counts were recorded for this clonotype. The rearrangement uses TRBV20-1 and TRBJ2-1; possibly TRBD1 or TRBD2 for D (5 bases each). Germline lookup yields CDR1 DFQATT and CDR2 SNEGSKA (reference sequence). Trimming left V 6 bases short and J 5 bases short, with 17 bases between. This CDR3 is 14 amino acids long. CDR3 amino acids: CSAPRGWGHNEQFF. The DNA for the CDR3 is TGCAGTGCCCCCCGCGGGTGGGGACACAATGAGCAGTTCTTC.

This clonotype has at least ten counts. The CDR3 nucleotides read TGCGCCAGCAGCTTTCTAGCGGGGTCCCTTAATGAGCAGTTCTTC. Translation gives CASSFLAGSLNEQFF. This chain connects TRBV5-1 to TRBJ2-1; 9 bases match TRBD2. In germline, CDR1 is SGHRS, CDR2 YFSETQ. V lost 2 bases to trimming and J lost 7 bases; unmatched junction nucleotides: 7. This CDR3 has 15 residues.

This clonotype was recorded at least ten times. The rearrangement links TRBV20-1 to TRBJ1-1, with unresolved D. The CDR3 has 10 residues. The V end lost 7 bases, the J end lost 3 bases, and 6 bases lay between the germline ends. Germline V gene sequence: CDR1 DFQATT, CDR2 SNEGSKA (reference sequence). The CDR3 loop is CSVRDTEAFF. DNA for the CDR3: TGCAGTGTCCGGGACACTGAAGCTTTCTTT.

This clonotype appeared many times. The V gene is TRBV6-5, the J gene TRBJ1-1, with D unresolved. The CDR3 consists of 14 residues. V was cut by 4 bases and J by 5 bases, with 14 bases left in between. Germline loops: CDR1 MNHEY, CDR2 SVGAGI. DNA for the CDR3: TGTGCCAGCAGTTCCAATACAGTGAGGACTGAAGCTTTCTTT. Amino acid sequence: CASSSNTVRTEAFF.

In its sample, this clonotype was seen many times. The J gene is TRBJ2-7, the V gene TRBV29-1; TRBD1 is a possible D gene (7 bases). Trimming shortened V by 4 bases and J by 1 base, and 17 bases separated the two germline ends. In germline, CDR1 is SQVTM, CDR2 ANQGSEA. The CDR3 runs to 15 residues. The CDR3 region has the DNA TGCAGCGTTGGACGGCGGGACAGAGGTTCCTACGAGCAGTACTTC. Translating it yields CSVGRRDRGSYEQYF.

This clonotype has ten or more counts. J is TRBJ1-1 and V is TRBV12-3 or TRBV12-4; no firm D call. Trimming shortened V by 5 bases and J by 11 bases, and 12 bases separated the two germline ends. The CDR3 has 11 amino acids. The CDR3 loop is CASSRRLGAFF. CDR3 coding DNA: TGTGCCAGCAGTAGACGGTTAGGGGCTTTCTTT.

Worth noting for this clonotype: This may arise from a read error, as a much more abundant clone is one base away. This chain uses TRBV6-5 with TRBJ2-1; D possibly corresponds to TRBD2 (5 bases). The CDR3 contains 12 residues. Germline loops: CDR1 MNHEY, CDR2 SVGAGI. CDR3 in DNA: TGTGCCAGCAGTGGAGGAGACAATGCGCAGTTCTTC. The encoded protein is CASSGGDNAQFF.

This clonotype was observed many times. CDR3 protein: CASSYPIRQGSPSEQYF. The DNA for the CDR3 is TGTGCCAGCAGTTATCCCATTCGACAGGGGTCCCCGAGCGAGCAGTACTTC. J is TRBJ2-7 and V is TRBV6-6; 8 positions match TRBD1. Germline-derived CDR1 and CDR2 are MNHNY and SVGAGI (reference sequence). The CDR3 is 17 residues long. J was trimmed by 6 bases and V by 3 bases; bases with no gene match: 16.

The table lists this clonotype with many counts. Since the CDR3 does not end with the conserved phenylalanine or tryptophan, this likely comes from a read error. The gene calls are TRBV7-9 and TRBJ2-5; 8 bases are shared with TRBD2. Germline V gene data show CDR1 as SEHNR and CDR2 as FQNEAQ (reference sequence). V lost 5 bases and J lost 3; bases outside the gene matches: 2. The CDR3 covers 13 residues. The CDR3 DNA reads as TGTGCCAGCAGCCCGGGAGGGGAAGAGACCCAGTACTGC. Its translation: CASSPGGEETQYC.

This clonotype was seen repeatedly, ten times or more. This chain's CDR3 is CASSDAGGPGYGYTF. The DNA of the CDR3 is TGTGCCAGCAGCGATGCCGGGGGGCCGGGCTATGGCTACACCTTC. The chain carries TRBV25-1 and TRBJ1-2, with D perhaps matching TRBD1 (6 bases). Germline V gives CDR1 MGHDK, CDR2 SYGVNS. V lost 6 bases and J 4 bases, leaving 18 bases between the germline ends. This CDR3 is 15 amino acids long.

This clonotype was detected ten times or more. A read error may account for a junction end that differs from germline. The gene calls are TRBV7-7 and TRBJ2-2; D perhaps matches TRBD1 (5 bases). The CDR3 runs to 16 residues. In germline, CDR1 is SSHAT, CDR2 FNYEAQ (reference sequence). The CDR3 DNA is TGTGCTAGCAGCTTACTCACAGGAATGAACACCGGGGAGCTGTTTTTT. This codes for CASSLLTGMNTGELFF.

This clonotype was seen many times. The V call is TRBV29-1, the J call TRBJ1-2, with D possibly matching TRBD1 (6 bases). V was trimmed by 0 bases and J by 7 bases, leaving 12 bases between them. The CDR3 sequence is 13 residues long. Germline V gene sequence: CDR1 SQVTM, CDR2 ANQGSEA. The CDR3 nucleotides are TGCAGCGTTGAAGATCTACAGGGTCGTGGCTACACCTTC. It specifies CSVEDLQGRGYTF. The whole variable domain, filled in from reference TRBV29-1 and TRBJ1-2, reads SAVISQKPSRDICQRGTSLTIQCQVDSQVTMMFWYRQQPGQSLTLIATANQGSEATYESGFVIDKFPISRPNLTFSTLTVSNMSPEDSSIYLCSVEDLQGRGYTFGSGTRLTVV.

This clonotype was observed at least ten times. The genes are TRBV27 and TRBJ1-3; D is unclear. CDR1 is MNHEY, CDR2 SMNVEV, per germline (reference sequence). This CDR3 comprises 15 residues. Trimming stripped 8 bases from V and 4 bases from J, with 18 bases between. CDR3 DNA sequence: TGTGCCAGCTCCCTCGGCTGGGGATCCGGAAACACCATATATTTT. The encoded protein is CASSLGWGSGNTIYF.